The rows below give T cell receptor beta chains drawn from one sample of a study of OX40 agonist ivuxolimab in advanced cancers. Only in-frame clones appear in the TCRdb table, and some are missing; sequencing was by immunoSEQ multiplex PCR. The profile covers over 80,000 clones, with about 89% appearing a single time and roughly 0.4% taken by the ten largest. The sample here was CD4+ or CD8+ T cells sorted from blood, taken in a trial of the OX40 agonist ivuxolimab. The receptors were sampled from an adult with an advanced solid tumor such as melanoma, head and neck, liver or kidney cancer. CDR3s include the opening cysteine and the closing phenylalanine or tryptophan. Fields, in order: J gene, V gene, D gene, clone size, CDR3 DNA, CDR3 protein. A D gene is named only where the DNA matches it firmly. Size tells how often a clone was seen (once, few, many) or the class of an expanded clone, and some rows leave it out.

>TRBJ2-1|TRBV5-4|TRBD1|NA
TGTGCCAGCAGACCCGGGACAGACTCCCTCGCAATGGAGCAGTTCTTC
CASRPGTDSLAMEQFF
>TRBJ2-5|TRBV7-9|NA|NA
TGTGCCAGCAGCTTAGTCCAAGAGACCCAGTACTTC
CASSLVQETQYF
>TRBJ2-1|TRBV5-4|NA|NA
TGTGCCAGCAGCTTGGGACAGGTCTCCTACAATGAGCAGTTCTTC
CASSLGQVSYNEQFF
>TRBJ2-5|TRBV11-1|TRBD2|NA
TGTGCCAGCAGCTCAGGTCTAGCGGTTAGAGAGACCCAGTACTTC
CASSSGLAVRETQYF
>TRBJ2-3|TRBV4-1|NA|NA
TGCGCCAGCAGCCAAGATCCCCCCACAACGGGGGCAGATACGCAGTATTTT
CASSQDPPTTGADTQYF
>TRBJ2-2|TRBV5-1|NA|once
TGCGCCAGCAGCAGACTAGTGGGGAACACCGGGGAGCTGTTTTTT
CASSRLVGNTGELFF
>TRBJ2-1|TRBV6-6|NA|NA
TGTGCCAGCAGTTCCAAGGTCTCCTACAATGAGCAGTTCTTC
CASSSKVSYNEQFF
>TRBJ2-7|TRBV11-3|TRBD2|NA
TGTGCCAGCAGCTTAAACTACGGGGGGGGTTTTTCCTACGAGCAGTACTTC
CASSLNYGGGFSYEQYF
>TRBJ2-1|TRBV9|NA|NA
TGTGCCAGCAGCAAGGGACATTCGGAATGGAATGAGCAGTTCTTC
CASSKGHSEWNEQFF
>TRBJ2-7|TRBV11-3|TRBD1|NA
TGTGCCAGCAGCTTAGACGACAGGGTGGAGTACTTC
CASSLDDRVEYF
>TRBJ2-1|TRBV7-2|TRBD1|NA
TGTGCCAGCAGCAAGGACAGGGGCGCATACAATGAGCAGTTCTTC
CASSKDRGAYNEQFF
>TRBJ2-5|TRBV29-1|NA|once
TGCAGCGTTTCCCGCTGGGAAGGGGAGACCCAGTACTTC
CSVSRWEGETQYF
>TRBJ1-2|TRBV6-5|NA|few
TGTGCCAGCAGTTTGGGGTTTGGCTACACCTTC
CASSLGFGYTF
>TRBJ1-4|TRBV7-9|TRBD1|NA
TGTGCCAGCAGCTTGGGACAGACAACTAATGAAAAACTGTTTTTT
CASSLGQTTNEKLFF
>TRBJ1-2|TRBV9|NA|NA
TGTGCCAGCAGCGTAGGGGACGGGACCTATGGCTACACCTTC
CASSVGDGTYGYTF
>TRBJ2-3|TRBV19|NA|NA
TGTGCCAGTAGTATCAAGGCGGGGACGAGCACAGATACGCAGTATTTT
CASSIKAGTSTDTQYF
>TRBJ1-1|TRBV19|NA|NA
TGTGCCAGTAGTATTGGGACGGCGAACACTGAAGCTTTCTTT
CASSIGTANTEAFF
>TRBJ1-1|TRBV10-3|TRBD1|few
TGTGCCATCAGCTTCGACAGGGGCACTGAAGCTTTCTTT
CAISFDRGTEAFF
>TRBJ2-3|TRBV12-1|NA|NA
TGTGCCAGCAGCTCGCACCCCATGGGGGCGCGAGATACGCAGTATTTT
CASSSHPMGARDTQYF
>TRBJ2-2|TRBV6-4|TRBD1|NA
TGTGCCAGCAGTGCAGGGGGCTATAACACCGGGGAGCTGTTTTTT
CASSAGGYNTGELFF
>TRBJ2-5|TRBV29-1|TRBD2|NA
TGCAGCGTTAGCGGGAACAGGGAGACCCAGTACTTC
CSVSGNRETQYF
>TRBJ2-1|TRBV9|TRBD2|NA
TGTGCCAGCAGCGTCGCGGGGGGCCAGTACAATGAGCAGTTCTTC
CASSVAGGQYNEQFF
>TRBJ2-1|TRBV28|NA|NA
TGTGCCAGCAGTTTAGACAGCTCCTACAATGAGCAGTTCTTC
CASSLDSSYNEQFF
>TRBJ2-2|TRBV9|TRBD1|NA
TGTGCCAGCAATCCCACAGGGGTTGGCACCGGGGAGCTGTTTTTT
CASNPTGVGTGELFF
>TRBJ1-2|TRBV6-5|TRBD1|NA
TGTGCCAGCACCCCCAATATAGGACAGGGATATGGCTACACCTTC
CASTPNIGQGYGYTF
>TRBJ2-7|TRBV5-1|TRBD2|NA
TGCGCCAGCAGCTTGAGGGGTAGCGGGAGGGCCGGGTACGAGCAGTACTTC
CASSLRGSGRAGYEQYF
>TRBJ1-1|TRBV28|NA|NA
TGTGCCAGCAGTTTGGGCGGGGTAACTGAAGCTTTCTTT
CASSLGGVTEAFF
>TRBJ2-7|TRBV6-6|TRBD1|NA
TGTGCCAGCAGCCAACGGGACAGGGTATTCTACGAGCAGTACTTC
CASSQRDRVFYEQYF
>TRBJ2-1|TRBV27|NA|NA
TGTGCCAGCAGTCCACTCCAAGGGCAAAGCTCCTACAATGAGCAGTTCTTC
CASSPLQGQSSYNEQFF
>TRBJ2-2|TRBV6-1|NA|NA
TGTGCCACCCAGCCCCAGACTTACACCGGGGAGCTGTTTTTT
CATQPQTYTGELFF
>TRBJ1-1|TRBV19|TRBD1|NA
TGTGCCAGTAGTATAACAAAGGGGGCGAGGACTGAAGCTTTCTTT
CASSITKGARTEAFF
>TRBJ1-2|TRBV19|NA|NA
TGTGCCAGTAGTCGCAGACATCTAAACTATGGCTACACCTTC
CASSRRHLNYGYTF
>TRBJ2-7|TRBV9|TRBD2|NA
TGTGCCAGCAGCGCGACTAGCGTCCTGTCAAACGAGCAGTACTTC
CASSATSVLSNEQYF
>TRBJ2-1|TRBV27|TRBD1|NA
TGTGCCAGCAGTTTAGACAGGGGGACCTACAATGAGCAGTTCTTC
CASSLDRGTYNEQFF
>TRBJ2-3|TRBV5-6|TRBD2|NA
TGTGCCAGCAGCTCCCCCCCGCGGGGGGATAGCACAGATACGCAGTATTTT
CASSSPPRGDSTDTQYF
>TRBJ1-2|TRBV4-1|NA|NA
TGCGCCAGCAGGGACCTAGGGAGGGGCTTAGAAGGAGGCTACACCTTC
CASRDLGRGLEGGYTF
>TRBJ1-6|TRBV6-4|TRBD1|NA
TGTGCCAGCGGGACAGGGGAGAGGTCACCCCTCCACTTT
CASGTGERSPLHF
>TRBJ1-1|TRBV7-8|TRBD1|NA
TGTGCCAGCTCGGAGGGGGCTGAGACTGAAGCTTTCTTT
CASSEGAETEAFF
>TRBJ1-2|TRBV6-6|NA|NA
TGTGCCAGCAGTTACGGAGGCTTGGGCTACACCTTC
CASSYGGLGYTF
>TRBJ2-5|TRBV6-5|NA|NA
TGTGCCAGCAGTCGGGGTGGTGTACAAGAGACCCAGTACTTC
CASSRGGVQETQYF
>TRBJ2-1|TRBV5-6|NA|NA
TGTGCCAGCAGCCCGCCTTGGGGGACACCGGCCTACCCCCCGTTCTTC
CASSPPWGTPAYPPFF
>TRBJ2-1|TRBV28|NA|NA
TGTGCCAGCAGTCTGAGTGGGGACCTCTACAATGAGCAGTTCTTC
CASSLSGDLYNEQFF
>TRBJ2-2|TRBV7-6|NA|NA
TGTGCCAGCAGCTTCTCGGGACACACCGGGGAGCTGTTTTTT
CASSFSGHTGELFF
>TRBJ1-6|TRBV19|TRBD1|NA
TGTGCCAGTAAGACAGGGGAGGGTAATTCACCCCTCCACTTT
CASKTGEGNSPLHF
>TRBJ2-7|TRBV5-4|NA|NA
TGTGCCAGCAGCCGTATTTCCACACCACCCTACGAGCAGTACTTC
CASSRISTPPYEQYF
>TRBJ1-6|TRBV5-1|TRBD1|NA
TGCGCCAGCATGACCGGGACAGGGGATTCACCCCTCCACTTT
CASMTGTGDSPLHF
>TRBJ1-5|TRBV6-6|NA|NA
TGTGCCAGCAGTTACAGGGGAACCCAGCCCCAGCATTTT
CASSYRGTQPQHF
>TRBJ2-4|TRBV27|TRBD1|NA
TGTGCCAGCAGCGGGACAGCAAAAAACATTCAGTACTTC
CASSGTAKNIQYF
>TRBJ2-5|TRBV15|NA|NA
TGTGCCACCAGCAGTCGACAGCTCCAGGAGACCCAGTACTTC
CATSSRQLQETQYF
>TRBJ2-7|TRBV7-9|TRBD1|NA
TGTGCCAGCAGCCTCTGGGGGGACAGGGTGGGTCTCGACGAGCAGTACTTC
CASSLWGDRVGLDEQYF
>TRBJ1-3|TRBV2|NA|NA
TGTGCCAGCAGTGAGAGGGAAAGCACCATATATTTT
CASSERESTIYF
>TRBJ1-6|TRBV6-1|NA|NA
TGTGCCAGCAGTGGGACGGACAGCAGCTCCTATAATTCACCCCTCCACTTT
CASSGTDSSSYNSPLHF
>TRBJ1-2|TRBV7-9|TRBD1|NA
TGTGCCAGCAGCTTAGCCAGGAACAGGGGTTCGAACTATGGCTACACCTTC
CASSLARNRGSNYGYTF
>TRBJ2-5|TRBV11-3|TRBD2|NA
TGTGCCAGCGGGGAGGGGCGCGAGACCCAGTACTTC
CASGEGRETQYF
>TRBJ1-4|TRBV28|NA|NA
TGTGCCAGCAGTTCCTCTTTGGGACCAATCGGAGGTGAAAAACTGTTTTTT
CASSSSLGPIGGEKLFF
>TRBJ2-7|TRBV7-6|TRBD2|NA
TGTGCCAGCAGCCGGGGGGGGGAGCTCTACGAGCAGTACTTC
CASSRGGELYEQYF
>TRBJ2-7|TRBV29-1|NA|NA
TGCAGCGTTGGCGGCATCACCTACGAGCAGTACTTC
CSVGGITYEQYF
>TRBJ2-7|TRBV2|NA|few
TGTGCCAGCAGCCTTACGCGGGAGCAGTACTTC
CASSLTREQYF
>TRBJ1-2|TRBV5-1|TRBD1|NA
TGCGCCAGCAGCTTGGGGCAGGGGGCGCGCCTCTATGGCTACACCTTC
CASSLGQGARLYGYTF
>TRBJ2-2|TRBV7-9|NA|NA
TGTGCCAGCAGCTTGAGAGGGGTAACCGGGGAGCTGTTTTTT
CASSLRGVTGELFF